These 6 T cell receptor beta chains came from one sample sequenced in a study of vaccination effects on CD4 cells after COVID-19. Under the ViraFEST assay, PBMC were stimulated with viral peptide pools so that antigen-specific CD4+ T cells expanded. Sequencing was performed afterwards. Culturing for roughly 9 days preceded CD4+ T cell isolation. It was two doses of either the BNT162b2 or mRNA-1273 vaccine that participants received. Their specific antigens are unknown. The method was immunoSEQ multiplex PCR; TCRdb's version includes in-frame clones alone and lacks a portion of them. This sample has 20,000 to 25,000 clones; roughly 81% occur once, and the top ten carry around 5.1%. This specimen was CD4+ T cells from PBMCs cultured with SARS-CoV-2 spike peptides, taken after COVID-19 vaccination. These receptor sequences come from a human donor who received a COVID-19 vaccine. Some clones in this sample may be carry-over from other donors' samples.

This chain connects TRBV5-8 to TRBJ2-1; tentatively, D is TRBD1 (7 bases). Germline CDR1 reads SGHTS; CDR2 reads YDEGEE. The CDR3 length is 18 residues. V was clipped by 0 bases and J by 4 bases, with 20 bases between them. For the CDR3, the DNA is TGTGCCAGCAGCTTGGACCCCTCGGGCAGGGGGGCGTACAATGAGCAGTTCTTC. It is translated as CASSLDPSGRGAYNEQFF.

This chain uses TRBV6-5 with TRBJ2-4, with 8 bases matching TRBD1. After removal of 6 bases from V and 0 bases from J, the junction contained 4 bases not matched to a gene. CDR3 length: 15 amino acids. Germline CDR1 reads MNHEY; CDR2 reads SVGAGI. The CDR3 DNA sequence: TGTGCCAGCAGCAGGGACAGGATAGCCAAAAACATTCAGTACTTC. Amino acids: CASSRDRIAKNIQYF.

The chain couples TRBV9 to TRBJ2-5; D may match TRBD1 or TRBD2 (6 bases each). Germline V gives CDR1 SGDLS, CDR2 YYNGEE. V gave up 2 bases and J gave up 3 bases, with 17 bases separating them. The length of the CDR3 is 16 residues. CDR3 loop: CASSVAKGGREETQYF. In DNA, the CDR3 is TGTGCCAGCAGCGTTGCGAAGGGGGGTAGGGAAGAGACCCAGTACTTC.

V is TRBV5-1 and J is TRBJ1-1, with no clear D. Germline-derived CDR1 and CDR2 are SGHRS and YFSETQ. The length of the CDR3 is 14 residues. V lost 2 bases and J 1 base, leaving 9 bases between the germline ends. CDR3 sequence: CASSFRQPNTEAFF. The CDR3 region has the DNA TGCGCCAGCAGCTTTCGGCAGCCGAACACTGAAGCTTTCTTT.

This clone has more than one count but fewer than ten. The chain joins TRBV3-1 (or the pseudogene TRBV3-2) to TRBJ2-2, with D possibly being TRBD1 or TRBD2 (5 bases each). CDR1 is LGHDT, CDR2 YNNKEL, per germline (reference sequence). The CDR3 totals 15 residues. V was clipped by 1 base and J by 4 bases, with 10 bases between them. CDR3 sequence: CASSQGWGSTGELFF. The CDR3 DNA sequence: TGTGCCAGCAGCCAAGGGTGGGGGTCCACCGGGGAGCTGTTTTTT.

The V call is TRBV7-9, the J call TRBJ2-5; D is possibly TRBD1 (5 bases). CDR1 is SEHNR, CDR2 FQNEAQ, per germline (reference sequence). The CDR3 is 11 residues long. Trimming shortened V by 8 bases and J by 4 bases, and 8 bases separated the two germline ends. Here the CDR3 reads CASGAVETQYF. The DNA for the CDR3 is TGTGCCAGCGGGGCCGTAGAGACCCAGTACTTC.